The 32 T cell receptor beta chains reported below all come from one sample, sequenced in a study of control samples from healthy donors and cancer patients. Assay used: immunoSEQ multiplex PCR; TCRdb lists only in-frame clones, some missing. The table shows around 85,000 clones, with around 94% occurring only once. Sequenced material: blood. The receptors were gathered from a young woman in good health.

The gene calls are TRBV7-8 and TRBJ2-5; no firm D call. Germline V gene lookup returns CDR1 SGHVS and CDR2 FQNEAQ. The ends were cut back, 2 bases at V and 2 bases at J, with 9 bases in the middle. The CDR3 totals 14 residues. CDR3 residues: CASSLFSAQETQYF. CDR3 sequence (DNA): TGTGCCAGCAGCTTATTCTCGGCACAAGAGACCCAGTACTTC.

The chain links TRBV2 to TRBJ1-2; D is perhaps TRBD1 (6 bases). The germline V and J ends were trimmed by 1 base and 3 bases, with 12 bases remaining between them. The CDR3 totals 15 residues. Germline V gene sequence: CDR1 SNHLY, CDR2 FYNNEI. CDR3 loop: CASSEVDRPYYGYTF. The CDR3 region has the DNA TGTGCCAGCAGTGAAGTGGACAGACCTTACTATGGCTACACCTTC.

The chain uses TRBV5-6 and TRBJ2-1; 8 bases are a match to TRBD2. This CDR3 region has 18 residues. J lost 4 bases, V lost 4 bases, and 16 bases had no gene match. Germline V gene lookup returns CDR1 SGHDT and CDR2 YYEEEE. CDR3 sequence: CASSPTIKGLEGYNEQFF. DNA of the CDR3: TGTGCCAGCAGCCCTACCATCAAGGGACTAGAGGGGTACAATGAGCAGTTCTTC. The entire variable domain, with the rest obtained from reference TRBV5-6 and TRBJ2-1, is as follows: DAGVTQSPTHLIKTRGQQVTLRCSPKSGHDTVSWYQQALGQGPQFIFQYYEEEERQRGNFPDRFSGHQFPNYSSELNVNALLLGDSALYLCASSPTIKGLEGYNEQFFGPGTRLTVL.

V and J are TRBV27 and TRBJ1-2; 9 positions match TRBD1. In germline, CDR1 is MNHEY, CDR2 SMNVEV (reference sequence). The CDR3 has 14 residues. V shed 6 bases and J 2 bases; nucleotides not matched to a gene: 4. CDR3 sequence: CASRRTGVNYGYTF. CDR3 nucleotide sequence: TGTGCCAGCAGAAGGACAGGGGTAAACTATGGCTACACCTTC.

The rearrangement links TRBV15 to TRBJ1-3; D gene unclear. Between the trimmed V and J ends, which lost 3 bases and 4 bases, there was a span of 19 bases. Germline values: CDR1 LNHNV, CDR2 YYDKDF (reference sequence). The CDR3 loop spans 17 amino acids. Here the CDR3 DNA reads TGTGCCACCAGCAGGGGATCCCTTATAGGAAAAGGAAACACCATATATTTT. Translated, it gives CATSRGSLIGKGNTIYF.

The rearrangement joins TRBV7-2 to TRBJ1-2; 7 positions match TRBD1. V shed 2 bases and J 13 bases; nucleotides not matched to a gene: 4. The CDR3 consists of 11 residues. Germline V gene sequence: CDR1 SGHTA, CDR2 FQGNSA. CDR3 protein: CASSLRAGGTF. CDR3 sequence (DNA): TGTGCCAGCAGCTTAAGAGCAGGGGGCACCTTC.

V is TRBV7-2 and J is TRBJ2-5; 8 nucleotides match TRBD2. Unmatched junction bases numbered 9, after V lost 4 bases and J lost 5 bases. The CDR3 has 15 amino acids. CDR1 and CDR2 from the germline V gene are SGHTA and FQGNSA. The CDR3: CASSSTSGSFETQYF. In nucleotides, the CDR3 is TGTGCCAGCAGCTCGACAAGCGGGAGCTTTGAGACCCAGTACTTC.

The chain carries TRBV5-1 and TRBJ2-1; 15 bases are shared with TRBD2. Germline values: CDR1 SGHRS, CDR2 YFSETQ. V dropped 7 bases and J dropped 7; count of bases not matched to a gene: 6. The CDR3 runs 15 residues. The CDR3 spells CASHPGLAGGNEQFF. The CDR3 DNA reads TGCGCCAGCCATCCGGGACTAGCGGGGGGAAATGAGCAGTTCTTC.

The V gene is TRBV14, the J gene TRBJ2-3; D gene uncertain. V was trimmed by 0 bases and J by 2 bases, leaving 12 bases between them. This CDR3 contains 16 residues. Germline V lookup: CDR1 SGHDN, CDR2 FVKESK. The DNA of the CDR3 is TGTGCCAGCAGCCAAGACCATCTGGAAATCACAGATACGCAGTATTTT. Translating it yields CASSQDHLEITDTQYF.

This clone has a single count. Other DNA sequences from this sample encode an identical CDR3 as well. The chain is built from TRBV7-7 and TRBJ1-2; D call uncertain. The germline V gene has CDR1 SSHAT and CDR2 FNYEAQ (reference sequence). The CDR3 loop spans 15 amino acids. Trimming took off 5 bases at V and 8 bases at J, with 21 bases between the two ends. CDR3 sequence (DNA): TGTGCCAGCAGCCCCCTGGAAGGAGTGATGTACGGCTACACCTTC. Its translation is CASSPLEGVMYGYTF.

V is TRBV6-5 and J is TRBJ1-3; no clear D. The CDR3 is made up of 13 amino acids. The V end was cut by 6 bases, the J end by 4 bases, with 10 bases between. Germline V gene lookup returns CDR1 MNHEY and CDR2 SVGAGI. CDR3 in amino acids: CASRLQGGNTIYF. CDR3 coding DNA: TGTGCCAGCAGACTTCAAGGGGGAAACACCATATATTTT.

The chain employs TRBV19 and TRBJ2-4, with D tentatively TRBD2 (6 bases). The ends were cut back, 4 bases at V and 1 base at J, with 20 bases in the middle. In germline, CDR1 is LNHDA, CDR2 SQIVND (reference sequence). CDR3 length: 18 residues. Written as DNA, the CDR3 is TGTGCCAGTAGTAGCATTCAGGGAGGATGGGGGGCCAAAAACATTCAGTACTTC. It encodes CASSSIQGGWGAKNIQYF.

V and J are TRBV4-3 and TRBJ1-4; 10 bases match TRBD1. The CDR3 extends over 15 amino acids. Germline loops: CDR1 LGHNA, CDR2 YSLEER. V shed 4 bases, J shed 5 bases, and the junction held 4 bases outside the gene matches. The CDR3 nucleotides read TGCGCCAGCAGCCCCCGGGACAGGGGAAATGAAAAACTGTTTTTT. This encodes CASSPRDRGNEKLFF.

The rearrangement links TRBV12-3 or TRBV12-4 to TRBJ1-4, with unresolved D. V was pared by 6 bases and J by 7 bases, with 6 bases between. CDR3 length: 11 amino acids. The CDR3 region is CASRDVEKLFF. The CDR3 nucleotides read TGTGCCAGCAGGGATGTTGAAAAACTGTTTTTT.

This chain links TRBV2 with TRBJ2-5; 9 bases line up with TRBD1. J gave up 4 bases and V 6 bases, and 9 bases lay outside the gene matches. Germline V lookup: CDR1 SNHLY, CDR2 FYNNEI. The CDR3 is made up of 15 amino acids. CDR3 residues: CASRGDRAVGETQYF. CDR3 DNA: TGTGCCAGCAGAGGGGACAGGGCGGTCGGAGAGACCCAGTACTTC.

This chain connects TRBV10-1 to TRBJ1-6, with D tentatively TRBD1 (5 bases). CDR1 is WNHNN and CDR2 is SYGVQD in the germline V gene (reference sequence). The CDR3 runs to 14 residues. V lost 6 bases, J lost 9 bases, and 15 bases lay in between. The CDR3 DNA is TGCGCCAGCAGGTCCGGGACGAAGGGTTCACCCCTCCACTTT. Encoded protein: CASRSGTKGSPLHF.

The rearrangement joins TRBV14 to TRBJ2-5; 8 bases align to TRBD1. Germline values: CDR1 SGHDN, CDR2 FVKESK. This CDR3 comprises 15 residues. V trimming: 0 bases; J trimming: 2 bases; junction bases outside the gene matches: 2. This chain's CDR3 is CASSQDGTGQETQYF. CDR3 nucleotide sequence: TGTGCCAGCAGCCAAGATGGGACAGGTCAAGAGACCCAGTACTTC.

This sequence joins TRBV2 and TRBJ1-5; TRBD1 matches at 11 bases. Germline CDR1 and CDR2: SNHLY and FYNNEI. The CDR3 consists of 15 residues. With V trimmed by 8 bases and J by 4 bases, 7 bases remained unmatched. CDR3 bases: TGTGCCAGCCGGAGGGACAGGGGGAGTAATCAGCCCCAGCATTTT. It yields the protein CASRRDRGSNQPQHF.

V usage is TRBV19 and J usage is TRBJ2-7; 7 nucleotides agree with TRBD1. Germline CDR1 reads LNHDA; CDR2 reads SQIVND (reference sequence). The CDR3 is 13 residues long. J gave up 1 base and V 7 bases, and 4 bases lay outside the gene matches. CDR3 residues: CASTMGQSYEQYF. The DNA for the CDR3 is TGTGCCAGTACAATGGGACAGTCCTACGAGCAGTACTTC.

This rearrangement joins TRBV13 to TRBJ2-5; the D is unclear. V was clipped by 0 bases and J by 5 bases, with 10 bases between them. There are 14 residues in the CDR3. The germline CDR1 and CDR2 sequences are PRHDT and FYEKMQ (reference sequence). The CDR3 coding sequence is TGTGCCAGCAGCTTAGGCCTTGAGTGGGAGACCCAGTACTTC. Protein sequence: CASSLGLEWETQYF.

This clone was seen just once. This chain links TRBV5-4 with TRBJ2-3; no definite D call. The CDR3 contains 14 residues. V lost 3 bases, J lost 2 bases, and 10 bases lay in between. The V gene's germline CDR1 is SGHNT and CDR2 YYREEE (reference sequence). The DNA for the CDR3 is TGTGCCAGCAGCTCCCGAGTATTCACAGATACGCAGTATTTT. This codes for CASSSRVFTDTQYF. Full variable domain (missing parts from reference TRBV5-4 and TRBJ2-3): ETGVTQSPTHLIKTRGQQVTLRCSSQSGHNTVSWYQQALGQGPQFIFQYYREEENGRGNFPPRFSGLQFPNYSSELNVNALELDDSALYLCASSSRVFTDTQYFGPGTRLTVL.

The gene calls are TRBV5-1 and TRBJ2-5, with TRBD2 matching 9 bases. This CDR3 comprises 15 residues. Trimming at V came to 5 bases and at J to 3 bases, leaving 8 bases not matched to a gene. Germline lookup yields CDR1 SGHRS and CDR2 YFSETQ. The CDR3: CASSLRGGSEETQYF. The CDR3 DNA sequence: TGCGCCAGCAGTCTGCGGGGGGGGAGCGAAGAGACCCAGTACTTC.

V gene TRBV9 combines with J gene TRBJ1-4; weak D call: TRBD1 (6 bases). The CDR3 totals 17 residues. Trimming removed 6 bases at V and 0 bases at J, with 18 bases between. In germline, CDR1 is SGDLS, CDR2 YYNGEE. The CDR3 nucleotides are TGTGCCAGCATTGAAGGGGGTAAAGGTGCAACTAATGAAAAACTGTTTTTT. It yields the protein CASIEGGKGATNEKLFF.

The chain couples TRBV3-1 (or the pseudogene TRBV3-2) to TRBJ2-7; 7 positions match TRBD1. CDR1 LGHDT and CDR2 YNNKEL come from the germline V gene (reference sequence). The V gene end was trimmed by 4 bases and the J gene end by 6 bases; junction bases not matched to a gene: 12. This CDR3 contains 15 residues. CDR3 sequence reads: CASSRGGQGVGEQYF. For the CDR3, the DNA is TGTGCCAGCAGCCGAGGCGGGCAGGGGGTGGGCGAGCAGTACTTC.

The chain joins TRBV19 to TRBJ2-2, with a tentative D call TRBD2 (6 bases). Between the trimmed V and J ends, which lost 4 bases and 5 bases, there was a span of 14 bases. Germline CDR1 and CDR2: LNHDA and SQIVND (reference sequence). The CDR3 loop spans 15 amino acids. CDR3 nucleotide sequence: TGTGCCAGTAGTACGGGACTTGAGACGACCGGGGAGCTGTTTTTT. Amino acids: CASSTGLETTGELFF.

This chain joins TRBV27 and TRBJ1-2; D is undetermined. Germline V gene sequence: CDR1 MNHEY, CDR2 SMNVEV (reference sequence). V gave up 6 bases and J gave up 0 bases, with 8 bases separating them. This CDR3 has 13 residues. DNA of the CDR3: TGTGCCAGCAGACCTGGGACTAACTATGGCTACACCTTC. Its translation is CASRPGTNYGYTF.

Comment on this clone: Mismatch with germline at one junction end may stem from a read error. This chain links TRBV4-2 with TRBJ1-2; 7 nucleotides match TRBD1. The CDR3 sequence is 17 residues long. Germline-derived CDR1 and CDR2 are LGHNA and YNFKEQ. This chain's CDR3 is CASSQDQGDSLAYSYTF. The CDR3 DNA is TGTGCCAGCAGCCAAGATCAGGGGGACAGCCTCGCCTATAGCTACACCTTC.

The chain employs TRBV19 and TRBJ1-5; 9 bases fit TRBD1. In germline, CDR1 is LNHDA, CDR2 SQIVND (reference sequence). Trimming at V came to 8 bases and at J to 10 bases, leaving 18 bases not matched to a gene. The CDR3 sequence is 16 residues long. CDR3 loop: CASDTGTGYGISPQHF. The CDR3 DNA reads TGTGCCAGTGACACCGGGACAGGGTACGGAATCAGCCCCCAGCATTTT.

The chain carries TRBV7-9 and TRBJ1-6; D is perhaps TRBD1 (5 bases). V lost 1 base, J lost 8 bases, and 9 bases lay in between. This CDR3 has 14 residues. The germline V gene has CDR1 SEHNR and CDR2 FQNEAQ (reference sequence). The CDR3, as DNA: TGTGCCAGCAGCTTAGGACAGTGGGATTCACCCCTCCACTTT. Residues: CASSLGQWDSPLHF.

This clone was found once. The chain joins TRBV12-3 or TRBV12-4 to TRBJ2-5, with D unresolved. Trimming cost V 1 base and J 5 bases, with 8 bases left between them. This CDR3 has 13 residues. CDR3 protein: CASSLGAVETQYF. CDR3 DNA sequence: TGTGCCAGCAGTTTAGGGGCAGTGGAGACCCAGTACTTC.

The chain has TRBV28 and TRBJ1-1; D is unresolved. Trimming shortened V by 2 bases and J by 4 bases, and 11 bases separated the two germline ends. The CDR3 has 14 residues. CDR1 is MDHEN, CDR2 SYDVKM, per germline. The CDR3 reads CASSLIEGGTEAFF. The CDR3 nucleotides are TGTGCCAGCAGTTTAATTGAGGGTGGCACTGAAGCTTTCTTT.

The V call is TRBV4-3, the J call TRBJ2-2, with D possibly TRBD1 on 5 matching bases. V lost 1 base and J 4 bases, leaving 16 bases between the germline ends. The CDR3 sequence is 17 residues long. Germline V gene lookup returns CDR1 LGHNA and CDR2 YSLEER. CDR3 protein: CASSQVQGALTTGELFF. As DNA, the CDR3 is TGCGCCAGCAGCCAAGTTCAAGGGGCTCTAACCACCGGGGAGCTGTTTTTT.